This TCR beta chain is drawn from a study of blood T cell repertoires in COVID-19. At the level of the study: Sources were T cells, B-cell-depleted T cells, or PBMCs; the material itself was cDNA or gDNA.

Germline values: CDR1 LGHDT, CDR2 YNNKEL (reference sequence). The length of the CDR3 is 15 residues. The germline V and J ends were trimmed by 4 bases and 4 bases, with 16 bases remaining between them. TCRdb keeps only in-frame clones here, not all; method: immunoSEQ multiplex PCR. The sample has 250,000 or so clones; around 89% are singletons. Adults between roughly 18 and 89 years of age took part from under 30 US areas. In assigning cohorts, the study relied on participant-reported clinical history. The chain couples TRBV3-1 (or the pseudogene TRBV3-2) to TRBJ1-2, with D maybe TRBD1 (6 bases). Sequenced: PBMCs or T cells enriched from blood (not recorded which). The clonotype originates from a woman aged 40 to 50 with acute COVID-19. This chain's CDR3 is CASSRPTGFAYGYTF. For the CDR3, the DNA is TGTGCCAGCAGCCGCCCGACAGGATTTGCCTATGGCTACACCTTC.